These 10 T cell receptor beta chains originate from one sample sequenced in a study of T cell responses to AZD1222 COVID-19 vaccine. The repertoire was sequenced with immunoSEQ multiplex PCR; TCRdb's copy has only in-frame clones and lacks some. Of 150,000 to 200,000 clones listed, 80% to 90% are singletons. Sequenced here: peripheral blood, sampled on day 0 of AZD1222 vaccination. The origin of the receptors is an adult in good health.

The J gene is TRBJ1-1, the V gene TRBV5-1; tentatively, D is TRBD1 (5 bases). V lost 1 base to trimming and J lost 0 bases, with 10 bases between them. Per the germline V gene, CDR1 is SGHRS and CDR2 is YFSETQ. This CDR3 is 15 amino acids long. The CDR3 region is CASSLFRDVNTEAFF. The CDR3 DNA reads as TGCGCCAGCAGCTTGTTCAGGGATGTGAACACTGAAGCTTTCTTT.

There are a few counts of this clone. This may come from a read error, since a much larger clone is one base off. The V gene is TRBV3-1 (or the pseudogene TRBV3-2), the J gene TRBJ2-5; unclear D gene. CDR3 length: 12 amino acids. Trimming left V 0 bases short and J 5 bases short, with 4 bases between. Germline assignment: CDR1 LGHDT and CDR2 YNNKEL (reference sequence). CDR3 DNA: TGTGCCAGCAGCCAAGATGGGGAGACCCAGTACTTC. It encodes CASSQDGETQYF.

The V and J genes are TRBV25-1 and TRBJ1-3, with 7 bases matching TRBD1. The germline V gene encodes CDR1 MGHDK and CDR2 SYGVNS. With V trimmed by 3 bases and J by 1 base, 3 bases remained unmatched. The CDR3 extends over 15 amino acids. CDR3 residues: CASSDLQGSGNTIYF. DNA for the CDR3: TGTGCCAGCAGTGACCTACAGGGGTCTGGAAACACCATATATTTT.

The rearrangement joins TRBV29-1 to TRBJ2-3; D gene unclear. CDR3 length: 14 amino acids. Germline values: CDR1 SQVTM, CDR2 ANQGSEA. V was trimmed by 4 bases and J by 1 base, leaving 12 bases between them. CDR3 in DNA: TGCAGCGTTGGCCTTCTTATCGGCACAGATACGCAGTATTTT. Translated: CSVGLLIGTDTQYF.

J is TRBJ1-2 and V is TRBV6-4; maybe TRBD1 (6 bases). Trimming cost V 6 bases and J 0 bases, with 14 bases left between them. The CDR3 extends over 15 amino acids. Germline V gene data show CDR1 as MRHNA and CDR2 as SNTAGT. The CDR3 here is CASREEDSTNYGYTF. The CDR3 DNA follows: TGTGCCAGCAGAGAGGAGGACAGCACTAACTATGGCTACACCTTC.

The CDR3 nucleotides are TGTGCCAGCTCACCAATGGCGGCGACAGGTACTAACTATGGCTACACCTTC. Residues: CASSPMAATGTNYGYTF. The V call is TRBV18, the J call TRBJ1-2, with a possible D match to TRBD1 (6 bases). V was shortened by 2 bases and J by 0 bases, with 16 bases between the two germline ends. The CDR3 contains 17 residues. CDR1 is KGHSH and CDR2 is LQKENI in the germline V gene.

This chain uses TRBV7-3 with TRBJ2-7; D might be TRBD1 or TRBD2, each matching 6 bases. The J call may be mistaken, given a closer DNA end match to TRBJ2-1. Per germline, CDR1 SGHTA and CDR2 FQGTGA. The CDR3 sequence is 15 residues long. This chain's CDR3 is CASSVGGVGSNEQFF. CDR3 coding DNA: TGTGCCAGCAGCGTGGGGGGCGTAGGTTCAAATGAGCAGTTCTTC.

The rearrangement links TRBV27 to TRBJ2-1, with a weak D call TRBD1 (6 bases). Germline V CDR1 and CDR2: MNHEY, SMNVEV (reference sequence). V lost 9 bases and J 1 base, leaving 13 bases between the germline ends. The CDR3 consists of 14 residues. CDR3 amino acids: CARDTQGSYNEQFF. CDR3 DNA: TGTGCCAGGGACACCCAGGGGTCCTACAATGAGCAGTTCTTC.

The V and J genes are TRBV6-4 and TRBJ1-6, with 10 bases fitting TRBD1. Losses at the gene ends were 6 bases for V and 10 bases for J; bases not matched to a gene: 9. CDR3 length equals 15 residues. Germline loops: CDR1 MRHNA, CDR2 SNTAGT. The DNA for the CDR3 is TGTGCCAGCAGCGCTGGGGGGACAGGGGAATCACCCCTCCACTTT. This encodes CASSAGGTGESPLHF.

The chain joins TRBV7-8 to TRBJ2-3; tentative D call: TRBD1 (6 bases). Trimming removed 5 bases from V and 2 bases from J, with 14 bases in between. Germline V gene lookup returns CDR1 SGHVS and CDR2 FQNEAQ. The CDR3 extends over 15 amino acids. CDR3 sequence: CASSPGAGATDTQYF. The CDR3 nucleotides are TGTGCCAGCAGCCCAGGGGCAGGGGCCACAGATACGCAGTATTTT.